This T cell receptor beta chain is drawn from a study of cytomegalovirus exposure and HLA in healthy donors. Sequencing used immunoSEQ multiplex PCR; TCRdb keeps in-frame clones, though not all of them. This sample has about 82,000 clones, with around 92% found just once. The CDR3 loop spans 17 amino acids. Losses at the gene ends were 1 base for V and 5 bases for J; bases not matched to a gene: 16. The germline CDR1 and CDR2 sequences are SQVTM and ANQGSEA. The J gene is TRBJ1-2, the V gene TRBV29-1; 7 positions match TRBD1. Sequences were obtained from PBMCs. The TCR originated in a man aged 18-30 years in good health and CMV-seronegative. CDR3: CSVEVAAGGASKYGYTF. The CDR3 DNA reads as TGCAGCGTTGAAGTTGCGGCAGGGGGAGCGTCAAAATATGGCTACACCTTC.